The subject of this entry is one T cell receptor beta chain. Antigen: not known. Germline and junction disagree at one end, which may indicate a read error. Time point in this sample: after neoadjuvant nivolumab, at surgical resection. This sample stems from a study of neoadjuvant anti-PD-1 for oral cavity cancer. Study details: Non-progressing patients received a fourth nivolumab dose near day 43, then surgery on days 50-56. General study findings and limits: With a few patients per group, TCR findings need larger cohorts.

Clones were sequenced by immunoSEQ multiplex PCR, and TCRdb holds only the in-frame ones, with some missing. Of about 10,000 clones listed, about three fifths are singletons. The source material was PBMCs, sampled after nivolumab (anti-PD-1) treatment. The origin of this receptor is a person aged 40 to 85 with oral cavity squamous cell carcinoma.

The CDR3 bases are TGTGCCAGCAGTTTAAGGCGGACAGGGTCCTCCGAGCAGTACTTC. Encoded protein: CASSLRRTGSSEQYF. V gene TRBV27 combines with J gene TRBJ2-7; 8 nucleotides line up with TRBD1. This CDR3 is 15 amino acids long. The germline V gene encodes CDR1 MNHEY and CDR2 SMNVEV (reference sequence).